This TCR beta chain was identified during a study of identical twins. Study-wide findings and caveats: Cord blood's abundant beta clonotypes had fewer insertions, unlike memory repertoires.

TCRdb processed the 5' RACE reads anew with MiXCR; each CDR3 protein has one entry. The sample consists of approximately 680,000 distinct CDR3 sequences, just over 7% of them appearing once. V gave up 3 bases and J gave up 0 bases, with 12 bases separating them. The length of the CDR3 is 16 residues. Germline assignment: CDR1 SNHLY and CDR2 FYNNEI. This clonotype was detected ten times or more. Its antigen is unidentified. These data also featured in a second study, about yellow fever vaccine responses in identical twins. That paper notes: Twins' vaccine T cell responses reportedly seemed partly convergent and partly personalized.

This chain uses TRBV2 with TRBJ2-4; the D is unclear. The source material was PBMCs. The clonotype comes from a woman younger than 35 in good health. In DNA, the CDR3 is TGTGCCAGCAGTGATAGGGTAGAAATAGCCAAAAACATTCAGTACTTC. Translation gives CASSDRVEIAKNIQYF.